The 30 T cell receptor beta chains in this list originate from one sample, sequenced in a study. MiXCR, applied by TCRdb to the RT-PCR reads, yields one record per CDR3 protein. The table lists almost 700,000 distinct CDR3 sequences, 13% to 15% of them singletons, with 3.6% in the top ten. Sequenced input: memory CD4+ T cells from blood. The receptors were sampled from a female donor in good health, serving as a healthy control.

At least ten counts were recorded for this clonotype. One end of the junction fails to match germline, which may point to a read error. The CDR3 here is CASSPSGLSDTQYF. The CDR3 region has the DNA TGTGCTAGCAGCCCCTCGGGACTATCAGATACGCAGTATTTT. The chain is built from TRBV7-7 and TRBJ2-3, with 7 bases that match TRBD2. Germline V lookup: CDR1 SSHAT, CDR2 FNYEAQ (reference sequence). The CDR3 covers 14 residues.

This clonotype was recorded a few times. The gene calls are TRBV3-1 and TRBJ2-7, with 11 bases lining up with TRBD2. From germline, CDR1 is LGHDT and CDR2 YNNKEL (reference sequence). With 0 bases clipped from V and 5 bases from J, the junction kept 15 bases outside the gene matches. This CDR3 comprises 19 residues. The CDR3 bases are TGTGCCAGCAGCCAAGATTGGAGTAGCGGGGGGGCCTTGATCCACGAGCAGTACTTC. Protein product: CASSQDWSSGGALIHEQYF.

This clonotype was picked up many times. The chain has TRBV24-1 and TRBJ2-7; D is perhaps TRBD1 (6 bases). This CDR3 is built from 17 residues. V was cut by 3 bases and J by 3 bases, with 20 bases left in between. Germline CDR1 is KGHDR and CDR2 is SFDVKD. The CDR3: CATSDAASAGTFYEQYF. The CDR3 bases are TGTGCCACCAGTGATGCCGCATCAGCCGGGACATTCTACGAGCAGTACTTC.

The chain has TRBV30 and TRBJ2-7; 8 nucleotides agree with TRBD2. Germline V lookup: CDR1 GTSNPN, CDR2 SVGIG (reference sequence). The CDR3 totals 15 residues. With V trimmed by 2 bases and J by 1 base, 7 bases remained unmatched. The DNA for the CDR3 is TGTGCCTGGAGTCCTACTAGCGGATCTTCCTACGAGCAGTACTTC. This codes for CAWSPTSGSSYEQYF.

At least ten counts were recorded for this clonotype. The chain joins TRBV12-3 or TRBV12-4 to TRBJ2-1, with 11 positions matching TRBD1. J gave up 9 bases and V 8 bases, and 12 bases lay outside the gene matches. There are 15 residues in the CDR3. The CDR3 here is CASFDGQGARGEQFF. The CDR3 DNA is TGTGCCAGCTTTGACGGACAGGGGGCGCGAGGTGAGCAGTTCTTC.

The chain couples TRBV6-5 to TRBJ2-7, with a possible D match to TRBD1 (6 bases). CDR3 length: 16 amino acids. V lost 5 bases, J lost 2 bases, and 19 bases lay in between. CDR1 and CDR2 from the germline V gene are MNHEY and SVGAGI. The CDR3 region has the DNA TGTGCCAGCAGTCACGGGTCAACCGCAGGGGCCTACGAGCAGTACTTC. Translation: CASSHGSTAGAYEQYF.

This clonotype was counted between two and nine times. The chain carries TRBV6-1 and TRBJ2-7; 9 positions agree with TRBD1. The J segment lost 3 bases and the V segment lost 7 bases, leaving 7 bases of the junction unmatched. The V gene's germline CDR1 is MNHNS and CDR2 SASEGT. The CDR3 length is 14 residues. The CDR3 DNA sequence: TGTGCCAGCATATCAGGACAGGGGTACTACGAGCAGTACTTC. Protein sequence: CASISGQGYYEQYF.

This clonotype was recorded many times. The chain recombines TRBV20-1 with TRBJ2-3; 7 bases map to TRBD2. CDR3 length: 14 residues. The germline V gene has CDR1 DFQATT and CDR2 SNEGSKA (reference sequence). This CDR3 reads CTPTTSARTDTQYF. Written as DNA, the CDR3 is TGCACTCCCACAACTAGCGCCCGCACAGATACGCAGTATTTT.

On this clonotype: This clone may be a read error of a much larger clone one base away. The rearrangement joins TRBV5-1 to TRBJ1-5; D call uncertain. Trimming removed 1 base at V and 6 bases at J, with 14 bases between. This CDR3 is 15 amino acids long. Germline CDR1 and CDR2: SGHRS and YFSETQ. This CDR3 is CASSLLGSISQPQHF. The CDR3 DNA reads TGCGCCAGCAGCTTGTTAGGCAGCATCAGTCAGCCCCAGCATTTT. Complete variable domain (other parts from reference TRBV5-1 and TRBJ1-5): KAGVTQTPRYLIKTRGQQVTLSCSPISGHRSVSWYQQTPGQGLQFLFEYFSETQRNKGNFPGRFSGRQFSNSRSEMNVSTLELGDSALYLCASSLLGSISQPQHFGDGTRLSIL.

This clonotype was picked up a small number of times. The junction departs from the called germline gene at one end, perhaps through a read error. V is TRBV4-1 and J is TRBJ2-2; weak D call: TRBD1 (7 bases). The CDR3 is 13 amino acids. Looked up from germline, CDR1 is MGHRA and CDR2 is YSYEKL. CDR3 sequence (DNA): TGCGCCAGCAGAAAGGGGGCCGAGGGGGGGCTGTTTTTT. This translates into CASRKGAEGGLFF.

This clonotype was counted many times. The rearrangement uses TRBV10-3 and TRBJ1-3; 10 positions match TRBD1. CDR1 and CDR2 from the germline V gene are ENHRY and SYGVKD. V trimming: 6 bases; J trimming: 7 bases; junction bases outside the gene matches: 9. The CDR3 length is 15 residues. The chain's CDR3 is CAIRPGQGSGNTIYF. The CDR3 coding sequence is TGTGCCATCAGGCCGGGACAGGGGTCGGGGAACACCATATATTTT.

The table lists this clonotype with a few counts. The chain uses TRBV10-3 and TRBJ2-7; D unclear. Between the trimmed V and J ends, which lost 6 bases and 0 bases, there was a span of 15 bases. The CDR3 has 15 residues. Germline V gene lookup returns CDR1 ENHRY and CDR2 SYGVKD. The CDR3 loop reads CAIRSNPDVSYEQYF. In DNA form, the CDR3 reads TGTGCCATCAGATCAAACCCAGACGTCTCCTACGAGCAGTACTTC.

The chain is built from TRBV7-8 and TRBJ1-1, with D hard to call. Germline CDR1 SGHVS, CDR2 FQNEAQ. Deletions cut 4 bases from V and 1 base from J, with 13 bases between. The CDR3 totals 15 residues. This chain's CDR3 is CASSSALAWNTEAFF. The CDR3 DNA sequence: TGTGCCAGCAGCTCAGCACTGGCATGGAACACTGAAGCTTTCTTT.

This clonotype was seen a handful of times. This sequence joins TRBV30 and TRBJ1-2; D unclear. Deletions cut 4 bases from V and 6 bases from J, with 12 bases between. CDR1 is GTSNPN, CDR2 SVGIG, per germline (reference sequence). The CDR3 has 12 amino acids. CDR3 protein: CAWTPHRDGYTF. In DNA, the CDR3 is TGTGCCTGGACCCCGCACAGAGATGGCTACACCTTC.

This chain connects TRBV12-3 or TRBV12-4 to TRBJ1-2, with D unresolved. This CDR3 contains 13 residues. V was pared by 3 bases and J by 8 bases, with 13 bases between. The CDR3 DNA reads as TGTGCCAGCAGTTTTCGGGTCCCGGGGGGCTACACCTTC. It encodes CASSFRVPGGYTF.

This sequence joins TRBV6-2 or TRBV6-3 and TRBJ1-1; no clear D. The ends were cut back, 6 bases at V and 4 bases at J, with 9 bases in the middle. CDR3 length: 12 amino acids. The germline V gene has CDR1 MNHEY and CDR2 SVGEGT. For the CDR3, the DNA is TGTGCCAGCAGGGGAGTAGCCACTGAAGCTTTCTTT. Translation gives CASRGVATEAFF.

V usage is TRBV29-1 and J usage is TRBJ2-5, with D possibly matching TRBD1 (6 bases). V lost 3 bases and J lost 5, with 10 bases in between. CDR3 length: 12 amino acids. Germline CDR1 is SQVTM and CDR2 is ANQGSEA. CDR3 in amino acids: CSVEGHSETQYF. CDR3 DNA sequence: TGCAGCGTTGAGGGACATAGTGAGACCCAGTACTTC.

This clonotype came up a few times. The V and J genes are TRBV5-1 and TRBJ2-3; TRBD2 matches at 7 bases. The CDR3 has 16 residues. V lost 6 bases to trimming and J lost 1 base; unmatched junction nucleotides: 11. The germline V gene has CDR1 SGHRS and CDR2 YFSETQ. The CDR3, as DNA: TGCGCCAGCACCTTTGGAAGCGGGGAAGGCACAGATACGCAGTATTTT. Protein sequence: CASTFGSGEGTDTQYF.

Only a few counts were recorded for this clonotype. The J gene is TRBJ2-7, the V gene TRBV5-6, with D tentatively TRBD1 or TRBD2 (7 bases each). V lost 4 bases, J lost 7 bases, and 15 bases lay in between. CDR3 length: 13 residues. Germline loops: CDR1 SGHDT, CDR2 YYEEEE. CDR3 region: CASSAYRGGEQYF. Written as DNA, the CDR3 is TGTGCCAGCAGCGCCTACAGGGGAGGGGAGCAGTACTTC.

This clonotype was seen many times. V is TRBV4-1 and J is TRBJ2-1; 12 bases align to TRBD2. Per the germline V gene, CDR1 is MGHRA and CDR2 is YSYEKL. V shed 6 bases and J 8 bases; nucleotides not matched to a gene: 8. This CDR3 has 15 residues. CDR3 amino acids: CASRPSGRALHEQFF. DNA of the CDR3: TGCGCCAGCAGGCCTAGCGGGAGGGCCTTGCATGAGCAGTTCTTC.

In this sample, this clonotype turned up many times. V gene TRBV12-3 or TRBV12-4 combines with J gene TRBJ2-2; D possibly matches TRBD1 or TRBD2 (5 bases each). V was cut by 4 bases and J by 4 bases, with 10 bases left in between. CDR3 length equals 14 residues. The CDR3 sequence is CASSWGTTTGELFF. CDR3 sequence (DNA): TGTGCCAGCAGTTGGGGGACCACCACCGGGGAGCTGTTTTTT.

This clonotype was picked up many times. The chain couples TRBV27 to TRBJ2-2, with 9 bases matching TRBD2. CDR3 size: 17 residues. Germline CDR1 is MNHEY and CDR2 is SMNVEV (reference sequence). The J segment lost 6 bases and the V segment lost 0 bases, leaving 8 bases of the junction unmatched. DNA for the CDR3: TGTGCCAGCAGTTTATCGAGGATAGCGGGAGTGCCCGGGGAGCTGTTTTTT. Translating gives CASSLSRIAGVPGELFF.

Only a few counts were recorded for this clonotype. The CDR3 nucleotides are TGTGCCAGCAGTCGGGGGGACAGGGGGCGGGAAAAACTGTTTTTT. Translation: CASSRGDRGREKLFF. The rearrangement links TRBV27 to TRBJ1-4, with 12 bases identical to TRBD1. Germline assignment: CDR1 MNHEY and CDR2 SMNVEV (reference sequence). The trim removed 5 bases at V and 8 bases at J, leaving 6 bases unmatched. The CDR3 runs 15 residues.

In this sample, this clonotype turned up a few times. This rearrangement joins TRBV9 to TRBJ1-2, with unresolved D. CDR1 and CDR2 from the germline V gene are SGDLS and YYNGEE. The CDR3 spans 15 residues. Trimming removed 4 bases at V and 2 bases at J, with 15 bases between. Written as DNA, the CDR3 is TGTGCCAGCAGCCCTAACAGCCTGCTAAACTATGGCTACACCTTC. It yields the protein CASSPNSLLNYGYTF.

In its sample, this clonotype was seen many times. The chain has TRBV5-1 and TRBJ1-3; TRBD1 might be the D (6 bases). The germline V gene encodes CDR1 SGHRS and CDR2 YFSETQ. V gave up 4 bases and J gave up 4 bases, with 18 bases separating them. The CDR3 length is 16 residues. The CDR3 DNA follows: TGCGCCAGCAGCCCCACCTCCGGGGGGCAAGGAAACACCATATATTTT. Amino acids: CASSPTSGGQGNTIYF.

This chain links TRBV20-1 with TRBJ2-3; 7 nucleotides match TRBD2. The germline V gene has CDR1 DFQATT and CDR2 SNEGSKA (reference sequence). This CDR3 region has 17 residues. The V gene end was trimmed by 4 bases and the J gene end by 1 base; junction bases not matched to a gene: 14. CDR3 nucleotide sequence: TGCAGTGCTAATCCCCTGGCCGGGGGGTTCCGCACAGATACGCAGTATTTT. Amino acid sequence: CSANPLAGGFRTDTQYF.

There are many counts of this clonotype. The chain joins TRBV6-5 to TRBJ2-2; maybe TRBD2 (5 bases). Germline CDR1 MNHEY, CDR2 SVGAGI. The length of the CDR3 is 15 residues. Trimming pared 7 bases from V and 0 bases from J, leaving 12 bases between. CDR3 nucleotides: TGTGCCAGCATGAGGGCGGCAACGAACACCGGGGAGCTGTTTTTT. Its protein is CASMRAATNTGELFF.

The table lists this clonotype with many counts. The CDR3 spells CASSSGIHNEQFF. The CDR3 nucleotides read TGTGCCAGCAGCTCCGGGATTCACAATGAGCAGTTCTTC. The chain recombines TRBV7-2 with TRBJ2-1, with D tentatively TRBD2 (5 bases). Germline V gives CDR1 SGHTA, CDR2 FQGNSA. This CDR3 is 13 amino acids long. The V gene lost 4 bases and the J gene lost 5 bases, with 9 bases spanning the gap.

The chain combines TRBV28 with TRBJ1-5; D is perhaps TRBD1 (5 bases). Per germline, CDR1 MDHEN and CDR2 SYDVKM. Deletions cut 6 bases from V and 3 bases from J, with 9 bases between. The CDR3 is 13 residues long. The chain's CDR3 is CASRRGPNQPQHF. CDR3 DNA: TGTGCCAGCAGACGGGGCCCCAATCAGCCCCAGCATTTT.

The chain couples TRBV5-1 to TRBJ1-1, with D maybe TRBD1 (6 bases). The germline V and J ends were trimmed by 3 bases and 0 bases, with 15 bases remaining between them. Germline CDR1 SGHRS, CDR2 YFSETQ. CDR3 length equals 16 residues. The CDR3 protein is CASSSTGLHMNTEAFF. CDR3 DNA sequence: TGCGCCAGCAGCTCCACAGGGCTCCATATGAACACTGAAGCTTTCTTT. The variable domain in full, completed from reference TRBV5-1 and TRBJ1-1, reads KAGVTQTPRYLIKTRGQQVTLSCSPISGHRSVSWYQQTPGQGLQFLFEYFSETQRNKGNFPGRFSGRQFSNSRSEMNVSTLELGDSALYLCASSSTGLHMNTEAFFGQGTRLTVV.